A single sample gave rise to the 8 T cell receptor delta chains below, sequenced in a study of gamma-delta T cells after stem cell transplantation. TCRdb made new clone calls on the RT-PCR reads using CATT. The sample lists thousands of delta-chain clones, 20% to 30% occurring once. Sequenced sample: gamma-delta T cells. These TCRs come from a human donor. It is not recorded whose cells these are; they may come from a transplant donor.

By its share, this clone is medium-sized. The chain recombines TRDV2 with TRDJ3, with D tentatively TRDD3 (6 bases). Trimming took 1 base from V and 0 from J, leaving 15 bases between them. This CDR3 contains 19 residues. Germline V gene data show CDR1 as GEAIGNYY and CDR2 as EKD. The CDR3 DNA reads TGTGCCTGTGACACACTGGGAGGCTGGCTCTCCTGGGACACCCGACAGATGTTTTTC. Protein product: CACDTLGGWLSWDTRQMFF.

Regarding this clone: A much larger clone differs by one base, so this may be a read error. The genes are TRAV29/DV5 and TRDJ1, with D possibly being TRDD2 (5 bases). Germline CDR1 reads NSMFDY; CDR2 reads ISSIKDK. The CDR3 has 15 amino acids. The CDR3 here is CAARTFFRSTDRLIF. DNA for the CDR3: TGTGCAGCAAGGACCTTCTTCCGGTCCACCGATAGACTCATCTTT.

To note about this clone: This may come from a read error, since a much larger clone is one base off. The sample carries other DNA sequences with the same CDR3. The rearrangement uses TRDV2 and TRDJ3, with 9 bases matching TRDD3. Germline values: CDR1 GEAIGNYY, CDR2 EKD. The CDR3 contains 20 residues. The CDR3 region is CACDTGTGGGPSWDTRQMFF. The CDR3 nucleotides are TGTGCCTGTGACACCGGTACTGGGGGAGGCCCCTCCTGGGACACCCGCCAGATGTTTTTC.

The genes are TRDV1 and TRDJ1, with TRDD3 matching 9 bases. The CDR3 totals 18 residues. The germline V gene has CDR1 TSWWSYY and CDR2 QGS. The CDR3 is CARQTSPYSYTGGGILIF. As DNA, the CDR3 is TGTGCCCGTCAAACGTCCCCCTACTCGTATACTGGGGGAGGGATACTCATCTTT.

About this clone: This likely stems from a read error, as it lies one base from a far larger clone. V and J are TRDV2 and TRDJ1, with TRDD3 matching over 10 bases. The germline gives CDR1 GEAIGNYY, CDR2 EKD. V trimming: 5 bases; J trimming: 2 bases; junction bases outside the gene matches: 4. This CDR3 region has 14 residues. The CDR3 nucleotides are TGTGCCTGTGGCATACTGGGGGATACCGATAAACTCATCTTT. Protein: CACGILGDTDKLIF.

This clone was observed a handful of times. A much larger clone lies one base from this, so it may be a read error. V gene TRDV2 combines with J gene TRDJ1; TRDD3 matches 8 bases. This CDR3 spans 18 amino acids. Germline-derived CDR1 and CDR2 are GEAIGNYY and EKD. The CDR3 spells CACDPGGAGGPYTDKHIF. The CDR3 DNA sequence: TGTGCCTGTGACCCCGGAGGGGCTGGGGGACCCTACACCGATAAACACATCTTT.

Concerning this clone itself: This likely stems from a read error, as it lies one base from a far larger clone. This chain joins TRDV2 and TRDJ1; 9 bases are shared with TRDD3. Germline assignment: CDR1 GEAIGNYY and CDR2 EKD. The CDR3 has 22 residues. The CDR3 here is CACDRRQSGPSSWGYAADKPIF. DNA of the CDR3: TGTGCCTGTGACAGAAGACAATCAGGCCCTTCCTCCTGGGGATACGCGGCCGATAAACCCATCTTT.

In regard to this clone: This could be a read error, since a much larger clone is one nucleotide away. V and J are TRDV2 and TRDJ1, with D perhaps matching TRDD3 (6 bases). The CDR3 length is 15 residues. Germline lookup yields CDR1 GEAIGNYY and CDR2 EKD. CDR3 in amino acids: CACDTVRGNTDNLIF. The DNA of the CDR3 is TGTGCCTGTGACACCGTCCGGGGGAACACCGATAACCTCATCTTT.